The rows below give T cell receptor beta chains drawn from one sample of a study of T cell clonotyping in hematopoietic cell transplantation. Here immunoSEQ multiplex PCR was the method, and the copy in TCRdb shows in-frame clones only, minus some. There are 9,000 or so clones in the sample; almost 80% occur only once, and approximately 48% lies in the top ten. The material was peripheral blood mononuclear cells, obtained 180 days after allogeneic stem cell transplant. Source of these receptors: a female patient aged 50-59 years who had an allogeneic stem cell transplant from a related donor, so the T cells may come from the graft donor. Some clones in this sample may be carry-over from other donors' samples. CDR3s include the opening cysteine and the closing phenylalanine or tryptophan. Fields, in order: D gene, V gene, J gene, clone size, CDR3 DNA, CDR3 protein. A D gene is named only where the DNA matches it firmly. Size is omitted from some rows. Given values are once, few, many or a class for expanded clones.

TRBD1	TRBV4-1	TRBJ1-6	hyperexpanded	TGCGCCAGCAGCCAGCCGGGACAGTATAATTCACCCCTCCACTTT	CASSQPGQYNSPLHF
-	TRBV11-3	TRBJ2-2	-	TGTGCCAGCAGCTTAACCGGGGAGCTGTTTTTT	CASSLTGELFF
TRBD1	TRBV5-1	TRBJ2-5	-	TGCGCCAGCAGCCGACAGGGGGGAGAGACCCAGTACTTC	CASSRQGGETQYF
-	TRBV28	TRBJ1-4	once	TGTGCCAGCAGCCTACTTGAGGGAAGAAGTGAAAAACTGTTTTTT	CASSLLEGRSEKLFF
TRBD1	TRBV30	TRBJ1-2	-	TGTGCCTGGTTGGGTTTCGGACAGGGGAACTATGGCTACACCTTC	CAWLGFGQGNYGYTF
TRBD1	TRBV7-9	TRBJ1-3	few	TGTGCCAGCAGCTCCAGCCTCGACAGGGGGCCTGGAAACACCATATATTTT	CASSSSLDRGPGNTIYF
-	TRBV29-1	TRBJ1-1	-	TGCAGCGTTGCAACCGGGACCAACACTGAAGCTTTCTTT	CSVATGTNTEAFF
TRBD1	TRBV7-6	TRBJ2-2	once	TGTGCCAGCAGCTTAGTTCCCCTTGACAGGGTCGATGACACCGGGGAGCTGTTTTTT	CASSLVPLDRVDDTGELFF
TRBD1	TRBV25-1	TRBJ1-4	-	TGTGCCAGCAGTGGGTCCGGGACAGGGGGTGAAAAACTGTTTTTT	CASSGSGTGGEKLFF
TRBD1	TRBV2	TRBJ2-2	once	TGTGCCAGTCGGCGACAGGGGGCGCGTACCGGGGAGCTGTTTTTT	CASRRQGARTGELFF
-	TRBV6-6	TRBJ1-2	-	TGTGCCAGCAGTTACCCGGACAAGCGCGATGGCTACACCTTC	CASSYPDKRDGYTF
-	TRBV7-2	TRBJ1-1	-	TGTGCCAGCAGCCCCCCGGGGGCGCGAACTGAAGCTTTCTTT	CASSPPGARTEAFF
-	TRBV28	TRBJ1-4	-	TGTGCCAGCAGCGCCACTCTGCTCCCAACTAATGAAAAACTGTTTTTT	CASSATLLPTNEKLFF
TRBD1	TRBV2	TRBJ1-4	-	TGTGCCAGCAGTCTGGACAGGGGAGGTGAAAAACTGTTTTTT	CASSLDRGGEKLFF
-	TRBV5-4	TRBJ1-1	-	TGTGCCAGCAGCCCCCGGTGGGGCACTGAAGCTTTCTTT	CASSPRWGTEAFF
-	TRBV4-2	TRBJ1-2	-	TGTGCCAGCAGCCAAGATCCTGACCCAATTGGCAACTTC	CASSQDPDPIGNF
-	TRBV7-7	TRBJ1-1	-	TGTGCCAGCAGCTTAAACGGAAACACTGAAGCTTTCTTT	CASSLNGNTEAFF
TRBD2	TRBV29-1	TRBJ2-3	-	TGCAGCGTTGACTTCGGGGGGAGCACAGATACGCAGTATTTT	CSVDFGGSTDTQYF
-	TRBV28	TRBJ1-4	-	TGTGCCAGCACCCTGCAAAGATCCAACACGGATGAAAAACTGTTTTTT	CASTLQRSNTDEKLFF
-	TRBV2	TRBJ1-1	-	TGTGCCAGCCTGCGGGACATGCAAACCCGGAACACTGAAGCTTTCTTT	CASLRDMQTRNTEAFF
-	TRBV14	TRBJ1-3	-	TGTGCCAGCAGCCAAGAATTCTCTGGAAACACCATATATTTT	CASSQEFSGNTIYF
-	TRBV25-1	TRBJ1-4	-	TGTGCCAGCAGTGAGGGCCGGGGGAATGAAAAACTGTTTTTT	CASSEGRGNEKLFF
TRBD2	TRBV6-5	TRBJ2-7	-	TGTGCCAGCAGTTACCCTCCTAGCGGGGGCTTCTCAGAGCAGTACTTC	CASSYPPSGGFSEQYF
TRBD2	TRBV4-3	TRBJ2-7	-	TGCGCCAGCAGCCAAGGGGTTTCTAGCGGGAGGCCGTACTTC	CASSQGVSSGRPYF
TRBD1	TRBV7-2	TRBJ2-1	-	TGTGCCAGCAGGCCCGGGACAGGGGCCTACAATGAGCAGTTCTTC	CASRPGTGAYNEQFF
-	TRBV6-5	TRBJ1-1	few	TGTGCCAGCAGTTTAGGACGGGTGAACACTGAAGCTTTCTTT	CASSLGRVNTEAFF
TRBD1	TRBV7-8	TRBJ2-3	-	TGTGCCAGCAGCGACCGGGACAGGTATGCAGATACGCAGTATTTT	CASSDRDRYADTQYF
TRBD1	TRBV6-1	TRBJ1-3	once	TGTGCCACCCAGACAGGGGCGACTGGAAACACCATATATTTT	CATQTGATGNTIYF
TRBD2	TRBV30	TRBJ2-3	-	TGTGCCTGGAGCAGGCTAGCGGGGTCTCGTTCAGATACGCAGTATTTT	CAWSRLAGSRSDTQYF
-	TRBV6-5	TRBJ2-7	-	TGTGCCAGCAGTTCCATCAGGGCCTACGAGCAGTACTTC	CASSSIRAYEQYF
TRBD1	TRBV11-2	TRBJ2-5	once	TGTGCCAGCAGCGTGGGGACAGCTGGCCGGGAGACCCAGTACTTC	CASSVGTAGRETQYF